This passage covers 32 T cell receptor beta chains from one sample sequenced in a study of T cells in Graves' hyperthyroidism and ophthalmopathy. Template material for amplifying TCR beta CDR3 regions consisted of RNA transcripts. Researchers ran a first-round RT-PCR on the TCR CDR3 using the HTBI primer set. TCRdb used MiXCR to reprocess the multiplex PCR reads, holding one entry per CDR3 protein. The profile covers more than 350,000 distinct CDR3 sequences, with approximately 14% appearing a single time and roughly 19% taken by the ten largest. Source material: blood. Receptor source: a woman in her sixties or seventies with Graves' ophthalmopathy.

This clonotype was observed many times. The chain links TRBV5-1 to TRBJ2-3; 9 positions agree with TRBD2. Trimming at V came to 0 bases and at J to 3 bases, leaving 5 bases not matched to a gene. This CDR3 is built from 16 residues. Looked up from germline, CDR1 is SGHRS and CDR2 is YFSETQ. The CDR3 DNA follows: TGCGCCAGCAGCTTGGGGGCTAGCGGGACTACAGATACGCAGTATTTT. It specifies CASSLGASGTTDTQYF.

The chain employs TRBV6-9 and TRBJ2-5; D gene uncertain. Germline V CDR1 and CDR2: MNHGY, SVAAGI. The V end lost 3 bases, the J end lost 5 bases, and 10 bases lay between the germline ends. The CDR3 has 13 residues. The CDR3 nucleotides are TGTGCCAGCAGTTACCTGGGCCTGGAGACCCAGTACTTC. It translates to CASSYLGLETQYF.

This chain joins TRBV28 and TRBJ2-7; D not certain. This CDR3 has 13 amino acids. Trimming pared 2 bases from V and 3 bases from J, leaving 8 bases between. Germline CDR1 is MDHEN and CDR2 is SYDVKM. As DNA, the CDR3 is TGTGCCAGCAGTTTAGACTCCCTCTACGAGCAGTACTTC. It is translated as CASSLDSLYEQYF.

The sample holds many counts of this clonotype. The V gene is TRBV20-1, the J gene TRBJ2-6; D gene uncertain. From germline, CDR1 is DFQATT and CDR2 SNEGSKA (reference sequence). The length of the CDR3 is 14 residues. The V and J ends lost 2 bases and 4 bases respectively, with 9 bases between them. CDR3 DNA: TGCAGTGCTAGACGGAGCCCCGGGGCCAACGTCCTGACTTTC. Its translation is CSARRSPGANVLTF.

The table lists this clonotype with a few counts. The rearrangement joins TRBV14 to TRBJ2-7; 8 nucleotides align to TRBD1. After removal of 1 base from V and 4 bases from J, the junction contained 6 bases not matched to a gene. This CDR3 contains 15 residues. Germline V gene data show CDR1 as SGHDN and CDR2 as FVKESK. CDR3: CASSQVTGGTYEQYF. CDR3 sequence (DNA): TGTGCCAGCAGCCAAGTTACAGGGGGTACATACGAGCAGTACTTC.

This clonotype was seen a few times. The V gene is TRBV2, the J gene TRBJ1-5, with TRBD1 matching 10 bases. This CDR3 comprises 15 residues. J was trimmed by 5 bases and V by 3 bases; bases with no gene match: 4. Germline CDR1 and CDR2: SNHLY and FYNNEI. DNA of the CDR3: TGTGCCAGCAGTGAGCTGACAGGGGGCGATCAGCCCCAGCATTTT. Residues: CASSELTGGDQPQHF.

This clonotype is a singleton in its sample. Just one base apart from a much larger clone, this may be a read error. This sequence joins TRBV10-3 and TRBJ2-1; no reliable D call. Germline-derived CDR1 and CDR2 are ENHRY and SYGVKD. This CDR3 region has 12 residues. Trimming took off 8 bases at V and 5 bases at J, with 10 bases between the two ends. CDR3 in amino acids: CAIGSPDNEQFF. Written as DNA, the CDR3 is TGTGCCATCGGTAGCCCGGACAATGAGCAGTTCTTC.

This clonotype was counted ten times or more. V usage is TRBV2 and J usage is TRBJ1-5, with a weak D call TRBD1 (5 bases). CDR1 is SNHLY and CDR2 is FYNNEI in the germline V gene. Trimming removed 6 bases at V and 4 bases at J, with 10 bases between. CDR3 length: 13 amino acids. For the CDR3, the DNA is TGTGCCAGCAGAAAACAGGAGAATCAGCCCCAGCATTTT. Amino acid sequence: CASRKQENQPQHF.

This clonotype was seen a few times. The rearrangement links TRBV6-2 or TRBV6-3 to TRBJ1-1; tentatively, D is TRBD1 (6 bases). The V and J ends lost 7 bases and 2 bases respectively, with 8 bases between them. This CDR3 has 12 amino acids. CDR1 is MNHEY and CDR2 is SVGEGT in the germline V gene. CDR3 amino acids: CASNRANTEAFF. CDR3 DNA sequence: TGTGCCAGCAACAGGGCAAACACTGAAGCTTTCTTT.

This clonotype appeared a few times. This CDR3 reads CASVGGIMNTEAFF. The CDR3 DNA is TGTGCCAGCGTTGGGGGGATCATGAACACTGAAGCTTTCTTT. This rearrangement joins TRBV28 to TRBJ1-1; D might be TRBD1 (5 bases). Trimming cost V 8 bases and J 0 bases, with 13 bases left between them. This CDR3 has 14 amino acids. Germline assignment: CDR1 MDHEN and CDR2 SYDVKM.

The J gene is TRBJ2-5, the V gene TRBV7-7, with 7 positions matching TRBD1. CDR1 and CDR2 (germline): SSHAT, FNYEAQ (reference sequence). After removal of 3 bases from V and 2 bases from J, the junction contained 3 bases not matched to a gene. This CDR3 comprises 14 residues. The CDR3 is CASSFGTDQETQYF. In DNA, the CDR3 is TGTGCCAGCAGCTTCGGGACAGATCAAGAGACCCAGTACTTC.

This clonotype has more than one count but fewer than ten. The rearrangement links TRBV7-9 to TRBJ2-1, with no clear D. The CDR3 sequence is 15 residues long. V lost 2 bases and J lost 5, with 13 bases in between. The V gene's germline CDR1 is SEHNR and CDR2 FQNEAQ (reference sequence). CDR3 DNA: TGTGCCAGCAGCTTAACTAAGGCCTTCCACAATGAGCAGTTCTTC. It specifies CASSLTKAFHNEQFF.

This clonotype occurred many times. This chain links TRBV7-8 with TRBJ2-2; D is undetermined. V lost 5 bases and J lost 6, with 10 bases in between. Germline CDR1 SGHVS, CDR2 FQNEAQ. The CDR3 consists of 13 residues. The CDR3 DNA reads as TGTGCCAGCAGCATCGATGGGGCCGGGGAGCTGTTTTTT. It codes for CASSIDGAGELFF.

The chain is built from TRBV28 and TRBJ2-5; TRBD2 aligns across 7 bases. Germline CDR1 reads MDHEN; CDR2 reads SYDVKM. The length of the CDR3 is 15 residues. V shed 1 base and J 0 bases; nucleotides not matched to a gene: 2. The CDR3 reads CASSLLGGYQETQYF. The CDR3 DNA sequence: TGTGCCAGCAGTTTATTGGGAGGGTACCAAGAGACCCAGTACTTC.

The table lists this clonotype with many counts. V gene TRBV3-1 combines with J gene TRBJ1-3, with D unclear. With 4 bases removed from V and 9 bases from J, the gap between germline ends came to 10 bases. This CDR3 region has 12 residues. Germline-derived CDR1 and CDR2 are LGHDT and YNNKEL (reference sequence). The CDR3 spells CASSPFEGTIYF. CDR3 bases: TGTGCCAGCAGCCCCTTCGAGGGCACCATATATTTT.

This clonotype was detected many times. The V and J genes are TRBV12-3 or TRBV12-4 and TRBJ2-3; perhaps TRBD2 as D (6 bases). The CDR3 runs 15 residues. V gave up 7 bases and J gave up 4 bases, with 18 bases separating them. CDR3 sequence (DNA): TGTGCCAGCACCATATGGAGGGGTCTCGCAGATACGCAGTATTTT. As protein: CASTIWRGLADTQYF.

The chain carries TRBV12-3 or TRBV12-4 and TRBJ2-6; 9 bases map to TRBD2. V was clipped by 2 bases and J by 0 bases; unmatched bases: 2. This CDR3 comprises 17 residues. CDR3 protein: CASSLRGRASGANVLTF. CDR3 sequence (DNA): TGTGCCAGCAGTTTACGCGGGAGGGCCTCTGGGGCCAACGTCCTGACTTTC.

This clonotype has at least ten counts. CDR3 sequence (DNA): TGCGCCAGCAGCTCCCGGGGGGGCCGATCAACCAAAAACATTCAGTACTTC. Residues: CASSSRGGRSTKNIQYF. This rearrangement joins TRBV5-1 to TRBJ2-4; 8 positions agree with TRBD2. The CDR3 has 17 amino acids. The V gene end was trimmed by 3 bases and the J gene end by 2 bases; junction bases not matched to a gene: 10. Germline V gene sequence: CDR1 SGHRS, CDR2 YFSETQ.

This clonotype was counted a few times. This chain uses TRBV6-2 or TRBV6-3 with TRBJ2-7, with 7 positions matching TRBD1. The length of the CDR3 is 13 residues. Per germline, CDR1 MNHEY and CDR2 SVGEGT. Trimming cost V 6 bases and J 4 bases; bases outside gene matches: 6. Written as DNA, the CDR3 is TGTGCCAGCAGGCTAGGACAGGCTTACGAGCAGTACTTC. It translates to CASRLGQAYEQYF.

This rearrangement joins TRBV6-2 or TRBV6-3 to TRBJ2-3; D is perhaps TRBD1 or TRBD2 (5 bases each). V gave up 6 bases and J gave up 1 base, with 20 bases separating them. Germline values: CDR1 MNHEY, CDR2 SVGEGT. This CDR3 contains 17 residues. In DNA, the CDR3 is TGTGCCAGCAGCTACGGGGTGGGCAGGGTTGGCACAGATACGCAGTATTTT. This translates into CASSYGVGRVGTDTQYF.

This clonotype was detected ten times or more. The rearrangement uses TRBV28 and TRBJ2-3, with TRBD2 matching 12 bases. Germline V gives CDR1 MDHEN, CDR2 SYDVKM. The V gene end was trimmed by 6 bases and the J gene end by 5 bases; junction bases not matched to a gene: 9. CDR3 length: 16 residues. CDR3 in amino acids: CASRRGLAGGGDTQYF. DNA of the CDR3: TGTGCCAGCAGGAGGGGGCTAGCGGGAGGGGGAGATACGCAGTATTTT.

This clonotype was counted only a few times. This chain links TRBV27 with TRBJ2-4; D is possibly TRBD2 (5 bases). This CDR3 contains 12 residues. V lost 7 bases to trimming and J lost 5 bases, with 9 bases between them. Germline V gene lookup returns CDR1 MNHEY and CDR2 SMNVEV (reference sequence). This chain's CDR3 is CASILGENIQYF. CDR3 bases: TGTGCCAGCATCCTGGGAGAAAACATTCAGTACTTC.

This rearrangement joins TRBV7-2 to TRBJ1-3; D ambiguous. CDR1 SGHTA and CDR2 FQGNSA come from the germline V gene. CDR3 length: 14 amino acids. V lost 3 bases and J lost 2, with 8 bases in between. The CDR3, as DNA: TGTGCCAGCAGCTTCGGCGGTCCTGGAAACACCATATATTTT. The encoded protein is CASSFGGPGNTIYF.

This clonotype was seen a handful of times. This CDR3 reads CAIKEPASGEETQYF. The CDR3 coding sequence is TGTGCTATAAAGGAGCCGGCTAGCGGAGAAGAGACCCAGTACTTC. This sequence joins TRBV12-5 and TRBJ2-5; 7 bases line up with TRBD2. The CDR3 extends over 15 amino acids. Per germline, CDR1 LGHNT and CDR2 FRNRAP. The V segment lost 10 bases and the J segment 3 bases; nucleotides outside the gene matches: 14. Using reference TRBV12-5 and TRBJ2-5 for the parts outside the CDR3, the full variable domain is DARVTQTPRHKVTEMGQEVTMRCQPILGHNTVFWYRQTMMQGLELLAYFRNRAPLDDSGMPKDRFSAEMPDATLATLKIQPSEPRDSAVYFCAIKEPASGEETQYFGPGTRLLVL.

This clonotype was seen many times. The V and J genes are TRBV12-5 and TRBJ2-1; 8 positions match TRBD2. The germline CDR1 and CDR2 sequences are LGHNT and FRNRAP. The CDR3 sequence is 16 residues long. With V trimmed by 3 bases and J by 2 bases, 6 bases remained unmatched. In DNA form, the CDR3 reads TGTGCTAGTGGTTTCAAGCGGGAGACTGCCTACAATGAGCAGTTCTTC. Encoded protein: CASGFKRETAYNEQFF.

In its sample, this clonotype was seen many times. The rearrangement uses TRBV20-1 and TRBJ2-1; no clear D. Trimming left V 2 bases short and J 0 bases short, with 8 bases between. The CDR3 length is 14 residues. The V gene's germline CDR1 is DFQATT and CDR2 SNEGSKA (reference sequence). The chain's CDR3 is CSARKESSYNEQFF. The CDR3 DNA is TGCAGTGCTAGAAAGGAAAGCTCCTACAATGAGCAGTTCTTC.

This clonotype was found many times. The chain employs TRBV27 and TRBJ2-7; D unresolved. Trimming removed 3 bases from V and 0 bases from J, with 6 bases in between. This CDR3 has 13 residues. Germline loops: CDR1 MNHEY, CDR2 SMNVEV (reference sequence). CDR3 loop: CASSLEHSYEQYF. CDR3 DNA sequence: TGTGCCAGCAGTTTGGAGCACTCCTACGAGCAGTACTTC.

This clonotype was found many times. CDR3 DNA: TGTGCCAGCAGCTTAACGGGACTCCGCACAGATACGCAGTATTTT. Its protein is CASSLTGLRTDTQYF. The chain joins TRBV7-3 to TRBJ2-3, with D perhaps matching TRBD2 (6 bases). Germline loops: CDR1 SGHTA, CDR2 FQGTGA. The CDR3 length is 15 residues. With 0 bases removed from V and 1 base from J, the gap between germline ends came to 8 bases.

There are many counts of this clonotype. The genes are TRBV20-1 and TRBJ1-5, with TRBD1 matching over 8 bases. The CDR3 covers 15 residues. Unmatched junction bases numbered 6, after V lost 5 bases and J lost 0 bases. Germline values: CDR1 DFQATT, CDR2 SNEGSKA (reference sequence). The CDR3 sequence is CSAFPTGDSNQPQHF. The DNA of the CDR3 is TGCAGTGCTTTTCCGACAGGGGATAGCAATCAGCCCCAGCATTTT.

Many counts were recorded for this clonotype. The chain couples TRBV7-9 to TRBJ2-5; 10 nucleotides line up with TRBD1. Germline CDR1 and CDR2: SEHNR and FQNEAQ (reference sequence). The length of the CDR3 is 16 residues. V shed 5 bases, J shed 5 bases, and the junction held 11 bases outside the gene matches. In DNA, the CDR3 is TGTGCCAGCAGCCGTACATCCGGGACAGGGGATGAGACCCAGTACTTC. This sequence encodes CASSRTSGTGDETQYF. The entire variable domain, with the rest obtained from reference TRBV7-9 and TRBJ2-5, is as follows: DTGVSQNPRHKITKRGQNVTFRCDPISEHNRLYWYRQTLGQGPEFLTYFQNEAQLEKSRLLSDRFSAERPKGSFSTLEIQRTEQGDSAMYLCASSRTSGTGDETQYFGPGTRLLVL.

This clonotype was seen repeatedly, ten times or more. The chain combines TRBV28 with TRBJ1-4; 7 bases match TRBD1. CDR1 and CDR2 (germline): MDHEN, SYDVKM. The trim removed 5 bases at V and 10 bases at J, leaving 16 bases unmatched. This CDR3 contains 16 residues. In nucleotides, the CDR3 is TGTGCCAGCAGTGCCTCCCACAGGGGCACCTCCGGAAAACTGTTTTTT. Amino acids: CASSASHRGTSGKLFF.

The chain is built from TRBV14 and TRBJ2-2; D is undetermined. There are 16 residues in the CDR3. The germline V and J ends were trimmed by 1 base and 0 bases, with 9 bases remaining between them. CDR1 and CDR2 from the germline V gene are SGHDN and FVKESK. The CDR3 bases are TGTGCCAGCAGCCAAGGAAATTTAGCGAACACCGGGGAGCTGTTTTTT. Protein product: CASSQGNLANTGELFF. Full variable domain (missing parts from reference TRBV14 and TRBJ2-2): EAGVTQFPSHSVIEKGQTVTLRCDPISGHDNLYWYRRVMGKEIKFLLHFVKESKQDESGMPNNRFLAERTGGTYSTLKVQPAELEDSGVYFCASSQGNLANTGELFFGEGSRLTVL.